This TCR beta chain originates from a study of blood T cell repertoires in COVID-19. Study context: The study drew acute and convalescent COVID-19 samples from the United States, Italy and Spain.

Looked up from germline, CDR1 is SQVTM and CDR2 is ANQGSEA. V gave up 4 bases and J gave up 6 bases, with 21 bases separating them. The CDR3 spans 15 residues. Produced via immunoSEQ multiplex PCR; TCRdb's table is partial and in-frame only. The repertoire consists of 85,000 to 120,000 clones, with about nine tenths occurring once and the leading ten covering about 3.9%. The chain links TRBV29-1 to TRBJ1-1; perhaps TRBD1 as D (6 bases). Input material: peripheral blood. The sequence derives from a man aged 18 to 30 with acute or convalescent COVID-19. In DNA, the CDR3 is TGCAGCGTTGTTCTCAGGGGAGTACGGGATTCTGAAGCTTTCTTT. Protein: CSVVLRGVRDSEAFF.